These 5 T cell receptor beta chains came from one sample sequenced in a study of blood T cell repertoires in COVID-19. Assay used: immunoSEQ multiplex PCR; TCRdb lists only in-frame clones, some missing. This sample has just over 95,000 clones, with around 81% found just once. Sequencing input: peripheral blood. These receptors came from a man aged 55 to 70 with acute or convalescent COVID-19.

The chain carries TRBV29-1 and TRBJ2-1; tentatively, D is TRBD2 (6 bases). CDR1 SQVTM and CDR2 ANQGSEA come from the germline V gene. V was pared by 7 bases and J by 3 bases, with 16 bases between. The CDR3 is 14 amino acids. The chain's CDR3 is CSAQPEGNYNEQFF. In DNA form, the CDR3 reads TGCAGCGCCCAACCGGAGGGTAACTACAATGAGCAGTTCTTC.

This chain connects TRBV4-3 to TRBJ2-1; TRBD2 aligns across 10 bases. V gave up 0 bases and J gave up 8 bases; unmatched junction bases: 7. Germline values: CDR1 LGHNA, CDR2 YSLEER. This CDR3 has 16 residues. CDR3 region: CASSQEGSGRGDEQFF. DNA of the CDR3: TGCGCCAGCAGCCAAGAAGGAAGCGGGAGGGGCGATGAGCAGTTCTTC.

V usage is TRBV12-3 or TRBV12-4 and J usage is TRBJ2-7; 7 bases line up with TRBD1. Trimming at V came to 8 bases and at J to 7 bases, leaving 11 bases not matched to a gene. CDR3 length equals 13 residues. The CDR3 loop is CASSRQGSGEQYV. The CDR3 nucleotides read TGTGCCAGCTCCCGACAGGGCTCTGGGGAGCAGTACGTC.

V and J are TRBV19 and TRBJ1-1, with 11 bases fitting TRBD1. After removal of 0 bases from V and 2 bases from J, the junction contained 5 bases not matched to a gene. The CDR3 sequence is 17 residues long. In germline, CDR1 is LNHDA, CDR2 SQIVND (reference sequence). The CDR3 nucleotides read TGTGCCAGTAGTATAGATGGGACAGGGGGGGTCAACACTGAAGCTTTCTTT. It translates to CASSIDGTGGVNTEAFF.

CDR3 sequence reads: CASTVGGGETQYF. The CDR3 coding sequence is TGTGCCAGCACCGTCGGAGGCGGGGAGACCCAGTACTTC. The rearrangement links TRBV28 to TRBJ2-5, with a weak D call TRBD2 (5 bases). The CDR3 contains 13 residues. Trimming removed 7 bases at V and 5 bases at J, with 14 bases between. Germline CDR1 reads MDHEN; CDR2 reads SYDVKM. The whole variable domain, remainder taken from reference TRBV28 and TRBJ2-5, is DVKVTQSSRYLVKRTGEKVFLECVQDMDHENMFWYRQDPGLGLRLIYFSYDVKMKEKGDIPEGYSVSREKKERFSLILESASTNQTSMYLCASTVGGGETQYFGPGTRLLVL.